This TCR beta chain derives from a study of shared clonotypes between healthy human individuals. Study-wide findings and caveats: Memory subsets generally showed lower estimated richness than naive subsets.

This CDR3 spans 16 amino acids. J was trimmed by 7 bases and V by 6 bases; bases with no gene match: 13. Germline V CDR1 and CDR2: MGHDK, SYGVNS. The genomic DNA of each subset was split evenly across several immunoSEQ plates. Roughly 210 ng DNA, tens of thousands of T cell genomes, went into each sorted-subset replicate PCR. Method: immunoSEQ multiplex PCR; TCRdb's copy keeps in-frame clones and lacks some. Among some 550,000 clones listed, less than 98% were seen once. Researchers partitioned CD4+ cells into CD45RA+ naive and CD45RA-negative memory subsets. Remarks on this clone: Its cognate antigen is unknown.

The genes are TRBV25-1 and TRBJ2-2; 8 bases fit TRBD1. Sequenced input: naive CD4+ T cells sorted from blood. Described subset: CD45RA+ positively selected. This receptor was identified in a woman under 40 in good health. The CDR3, as DNA: TGTGCCAGCAGCCGGGGCATCGGGACAGGAGGCGGGGAGCTGTTTTTT. It yields the protein CASSRGIGTGGGELFF.